The present T cell receptor beta chain was sequenced within a study of Ad26.COV2.S vaccination and SARS-CoV-2 variants. Treatment here: around 19 received Ad26.COV2.S at low or high dose, single or two shots; roughly five received placebo; per-sample allocation not given. At day 63 after the first vaccine or placebo injection, samples were drawn. Assay used: immunoSEQ multiplex PCR; TCRdb lists only in-frame clones, some missing. The sample yields some 390,000 clones, approximately 86% seen once. The sample here was peripheral blood, taken in a trial of Ad26.COV2.S vaccine versus placebo. The source is a person between 18 and 65 years old who received the Ad26.COV2.S COVID-19 vaccine or a placebo.

CDR3 sequence reads: CASRTDANTEAFF. CDR3 sequence (DNA): TGTGCCAGTAGGACAGACGCGAACACTGAAGCTTTCTTT. The chain employs TRBV2 and TRBJ1-1; possibly TRBD1 for D (6 bases). Germline V gives CDR1 SNHLY, CDR2 FYNNEI. This CDR3 has 13 amino acids. Trimming cost V 9 bases and J 1 base, with 12 bases left between them.